Each of the 21 T cell receptor beta chains below was sequenced from the same sample in a study of CD8 T cell repertoires and HIV-1 epitope variants. Assay: immunoSEQ multiplex PCR; the TCRdb copy retains only in-frame clones and omits some. Of several thousand clones listed, about 63% were seen once; the top ten hold 44%. Their cognate antigens are unknown. The sample taken for sequencing was cultured CD8+ T cells derived from PBMCs. The receptor set was obtained from a male donor with HIV.

The chain is built from TRBV5-1 and TRBJ2-2; the match to TRBD1 covers 8 bases. V dropped 5 bases and J dropped 1; count of bases not matched to a gene: 4. This CDR3 has 15 residues. The germline V gene encodes CDR1 SGHRS and CDR2 YFSETQ. CDR3 protein: CASRSGTGNTGELFF. As DNA, the CDR3 is TGCGCCAGCAGGTCCGGGACAGGGAACACCGGGGAGCTGTTTTTT.

This chain links TRBV4-1 with TRBJ1-4; 7 bases line up with TRBD1. The trim removed 8 bases at V and 5 bases at J, leaving 5 bases unmatched. Germline V lookup: CDR1 MGHRA, CDR2 YSYEKL. The CDR3 sequence is 13 residues long. The CDR3 region is CASGETGNEKLFF. In DNA form, the CDR3 reads TGCGCCAGCGGGGAGACAGGGAATGAAAAACTGTTTTTT.

The chain has TRBV28 and TRBJ1-2; D unclear. Germline assignment: CDR1 MDHEN and CDR2 SYDVKM. Trimming cost V 2 bases and J 2 bases, with 12 bases left between them. This CDR3 spans 15 amino acids. CDR3 region: CASSLTPDPNYGYTF. CDR3 coding DNA: TGTGCCAGCAGTTTAACTCCGGACCCGAACTATGGCTACACCTTC.

The J gene is TRBJ2-7, the V gene TRBV6-5; 8 bases match TRBD1. Germline V gene data show CDR1 as MNHEY and CDR2 as SVGAGI. This CDR3 region has 13 residues. The V and J ends lost 7 bases and 6 bases, in that order; junction bases with no gene match: 8. For the CDR3, the DNA is TGTGCCAGCACCAGGACAGGGACCGGCGAGCAGTACTTC. It translates to CASTRTGTGEQYF.

The CDR3: CASSGESGGRNEQFF. The CDR3 DNA follows: TGTGCCAGCAGCGGAGAGTCCGGGGGCCGGAATGAGCAGTTCTTC. This rearrangement joins TRBV9 to TRBJ2-1; D tentatively reads TRBD1 or TRBD2 (6 bases each). The CDR3 covers 15 residues. CDR1 and CDR2 from the germline V gene are SGDLS and YYNGEE. V gave up 3 bases and J gave up 7 bases, with 17 bases separating them. Based on the CDR3 plus reference TRBV9 and TRBJ2-1, the full variable domain is DSGVTQTPKHLITATGQRVTLRCSPRSGDLSVYWYQQSLDQGLQFLIQYYNGEERAKGNILERFSAQQFPDLHSELNLSSLELGDSALYFCASSGESGGRNEQFFGPGTRLTVL.

Only one count was recorded for this clone. This sequence joins TRBV11-2 and TRBJ2-5; D uncertain. CDR3 size: 15 residues. Germline V lookup: CDR1 SGHAT, CDR2 FQNNGV. The V end was cut by 1 base, the J end by 0 bases, with 9 bases between. CDR3: CASSLAGQYQETQYF. CDR3 DNA: TGTGCCAGCAGCTTAGCGGGCCAGTACCAAGAGACCCAGTACTTC.

This clone was observed once. The rearrangement joins TRBV4-1 to TRBJ2-1; 8 bases line up with TRBD2. Germline values: CDR1 MGHRA, CDR2 YSYEKL. The V gene end was trimmed by 0 bases and the J gene end by 4 bases; junction bases not matched to a gene: 5. The CDR3 runs to 16 residues. The CDR3 region is CASSQEGASGYNEQFF. CDR3 nucleotide sequence: TGCGCCAGCAGCCAAGAAGGGGCTAGCGGGTACAATGAGCAGTTCTTC.

The J gene is TRBJ2-5, the V gene TRBV11-2; D may match TRBD1 or TRBD2 (5 bases each). Germline CDR1 is SGHAT and CDR2 is FQNNGV. V was cut by 5 bases and J by 1 base, with 14 bases left in between. The CDR3 sequence is 15 residues long. The CDR3 protein is CASSPRGESQETQYF. In DNA form, the CDR3 reads TGTGCCAGCAGCCCAAGAGGGGAGTCCCAAGAGACCCAGTACTTC.

The chain carries TRBV7-8 and TRBJ2-3; maybe TRBD2 (6 bases). V was shortened by 4 bases and J by 0 bases, with 8 bases between the two germline ends. This CDR3 has 14 amino acids. CDR1 SGHVS and CDR2 FQNEAQ come from the germline V gene. CDR3 DNA: TGTGCCAGCAGCTCCGGGACTAGCACAGATACGCAGTATTTT. Translating it yields CASSSGTSTDTQYF.

This chain connects TRBV7-8 to TRBJ2-3, with 14 positions matching TRBD2. V lost 1 base, J lost 0 bases, and 3 bases stayed unmatched. Per the germline V gene, CDR1 is SGHVS and CDR2 is FQNEAQ. The CDR3 is 18 residues long. The CDR3 region has the DNA TGTGCCAGCAGCTTAGGACTAGCGGGAGGGACTAGCACAGATACGCAGTATTTT. Translating it yields CASSLGLAGGTSTDTQYF. The entire variable domain, with the rest obtained from reference TRBV7-8 and TRBJ2-3, is as follows: GAGVSQSPRYKVAKRGQDVALRCDPISGHVSLFWYQQALGQGPEFLTYFQNEAQLDKSGLPSDRFFAERPEGSVSTLKIQRTQQEDSAVYLCASSLGLAGGTSTDTQYFGPGTRLTVL.

The chain carries TRBV4-3 and TRBJ1-5; weak D call: TRBD1 (6 bases). The V and J ends lost 1 base and 6 bases respectively, with 13 bases between them. Germline values: CDR1 LGHNA, CDR2 YSLEER. This CDR3 has 15 residues. CDR3 sequence: CASSQVHRAGQPQHF. DNA of the CDR3: TGCGCCAGCAGCCAAGTTCACAGGGCCGGTCAGCCCCAGCATTTT.

This clone is judged hyperexpanded. The chain links TRBV27 to TRBJ2-1; 7 bases fit TRBD1. V was pared by 0 bases and J by 1 base, with 3 bases of the junction left unmatched. Germline CDR1 reads MNHEY; CDR2 reads SMNVEV (reference sequence). This CDR3 contains 16 residues. Here the CDR3 reads CASSLSQGISYNEQFF. CDR3 bases: TGTGCCAGCAGTTTATCACAGGGGATATCCTACAATGAGCAGTTCTTC.

The rearrangement links TRBV7-9 to TRBJ2-2, with a tentative D call TRBD1 (5 bases). Germline CDR1 is SEHNR and CDR2 is FQNEAQ (reference sequence). The CDR3 totals 15 residues. V lost 3 bases and J lost 2, with 10 bases in between. CDR3 residues: CASSFGQGNTGELFF. CDR3 bases: TGTGCCAGCAGCTTTGGGCAGGGAAACACCGGGGAGCTGTTTTTT. The full variable domain, its missing parts supplied by reference TRBV7-9 and TRBJ2-2, is DTGVSQNPRHKITKRGQNVTFRCDPISEHNRLYWYRQTLGQGPEFLTYFQNEAQLEKSRLLSDRFSAERPKGSFSTLEIQRTEQGDSAMYLCASSFGQGNTGELFFGEGSRLTVL.

The chain joins TRBV9 to TRBJ1-1; TRBD1 matches at 8 bases. The CDR3 length is 13 residues. Germline V gene sequence: CDR1 SGDLS, CDR2 YYNGEE. V lost 4 bases, J lost 5 bases, and 4 bases stayed unmatched. The CDR3 nucleotides are TGTGCCAGCAGCATCGACAGGGGAACTGAAGCTTTCTTT. Amino acid sequence: CASSIDRGTEAFF.

This chain links TRBV6-5 with TRBJ2-3; D ambiguous. The CDR3 is made up of 15 amino acids. V dropped 2 bases and J dropped 6 bases, with 15 bases sitting between them. Germline CDR1 is MNHEY and CDR2 is SVGAGI. The CDR3 sequence: CASSYRRQLGDTQYF. The CDR3 bases are TGTGCCAGCAGTTACCGTCGTCAGTTGGGGGATACGCAGTATTTT.

In DNA form, the CDR3 reads TGTGCCAGCAGGCCGGGACTAGTGCCTGAGCAGTTCTTC. Its translation: CASRPGLVPEQFF. The chain couples TRBV28 to TRBJ2-1; 8 bases agree with TRBD2. Trimming removed 6 bases from V and 9 bases from J; junction bases left unmatched: 7. CDR3 length: 13 residues. In germline, CDR1 is MDHEN, CDR2 SYDVKM.

This clone was picked up a small number of times. This chain links TRBV19 with TRBJ2-1; tentatively, D is TRBD2 (5 bases). Germline assignment: CDR1 LNHDA and CDR2 SQIVND (reference sequence). Trimming shortened V by 3 bases and J by 4 bases, and 7 bases separated the two germline ends. The CDR3 runs to 13 residues. The CDR3 coding sequence is TGTGCCAGTAGTATCGGGGATTACAATGAGCAGTTCTTC. This encodes CASSIGDYNEQFF.

CDR3 region: CATYSGANVLTF. CDR3 in DNA: TGTGCCACCTACTCTGGGGCCAACGTCCTGACTTTC. This chain connects TRBV27 to TRBJ2-6; D not certain. Germline CDR1 MNHEY, CDR2 SMNVEV (reference sequence). Trimming pared 10 bases from V and 0 bases from J, leaving 4 bases between. The CDR3 covers 12 residues.

This chain joins TRBV7-7 and TRBJ2-2; 13 positions agree with TRBD2. V trimming: 3 bases; J trimming: 4 bases; junction bases outside the gene matches: 8. This CDR3 spans 18 amino acids. CDR1 and CDR2 from the germline V gene are SSHAT and FNYEAQ (reference sequence). Written as DNA, the CDR3 is TGTGCCAGCAGCTTTGCGACACGGACTAGCGGGGGCACCGGGGAGCTGTTTTTT. Amino acids: CASSFATRTSGGTGELFF. The variable domain in full, with the rest retrieved from reference TRBV7-7 and TRBJ2-2, is GAGVSQSPRYKVTKRGQDVTLRCDPISSHATLYWYQQALGQGPEFLTYFNYEAQPDKSGLPSDRFSAERPEGSISTLTIQRTEQRDSAMYRCASSFATRTSGGTGELFFGEGSRLTVL.

The chain employs TRBV28 and TRBJ2-7; 7 bases align to TRBD1. Trimming at V came to 8 bases and at J to 3 bases, leaving 7 bases not matched to a gene. The CDR3 spans 13 residues. Germline V CDR1 and CDR2: MDHEN, SYDVKM. DNA of the CDR3: TGTGCCAGCGGATACAGGGGTTACTACGAGCAGTACTTC. Translating it yields CASGYRGYYEQYF.

The J gene is TRBJ1-5, the V gene TRBV10-3, with 9 bases matching TRBD1. V was pared by 4 bases and J by 7 bases, with 5 bases of the junction left unmatched. The CDR3 consists of 14 residues. CDR1 and CDR2 from the germline V gene are ENHRY and SYGVKD. CDR3 DNA sequence: TGTGCCATCAGTGTAGACAGGGGGAACCAGCCCCAGCATTTT. It encodes CAISVDRGNQPQHF.